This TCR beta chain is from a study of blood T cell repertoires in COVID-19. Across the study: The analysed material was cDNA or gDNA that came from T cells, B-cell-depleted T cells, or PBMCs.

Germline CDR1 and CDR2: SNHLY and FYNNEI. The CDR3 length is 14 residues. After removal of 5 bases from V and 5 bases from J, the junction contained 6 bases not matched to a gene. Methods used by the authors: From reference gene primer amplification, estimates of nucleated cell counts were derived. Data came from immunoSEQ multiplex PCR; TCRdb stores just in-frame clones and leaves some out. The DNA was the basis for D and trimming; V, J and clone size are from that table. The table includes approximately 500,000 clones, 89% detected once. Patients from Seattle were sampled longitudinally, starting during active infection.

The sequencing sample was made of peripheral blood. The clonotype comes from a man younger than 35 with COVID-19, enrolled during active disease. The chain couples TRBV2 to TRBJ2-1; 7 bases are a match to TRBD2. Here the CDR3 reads CASSYTGTNNEQFF. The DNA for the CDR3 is TGTGCCAGCAGTTACACCGGGACTAACAATGAGCAGTTCTTC.